The TCR beta chain described here comes from a study of OX40 agonist ivuxolimab in advanced cancers. V was pared by 2 bases and J by 9 bases, with 14 bases between. CDR1 KGHSH and CDR2 LQKENI come from the germline V gene. The CDR3 extends over 14 amino acids. Data came from immunoSEQ multiplex PCR; TCRdb stores just in-frame clones and leaves some out. The repertoire includes some 86,000 clones, about 90% of them detected once, and 0.3% to 0.4% sits in the top ten. The clonotype comes from an adult with an advanced solid tumor such as melanoma, head and neck, liver or kidney cancer. The chain recombines TRBV18 with TRBJ2-1; D possibly corresponds to TRBD1 (6 bases). The specimen comprised CD4+ or CD8+ T cells sorted from blood, sampled in a trial of the OX40 agonist ivuxolimab. The CDR3 is CASSPNMDSSEQFF. Here the CDR3 DNA reads TGTGCCAGCTCACCAAATATGGACAGTAGTGAGCAGTTCTTC. The full variable domain, rest sourced from reference TRBV18 and TRBJ2-1, is NAGVMQNPRHLVRRRGQEARLRCSPMKGHSHVYWYRQLPEEGLKFMVYLQKENIIDESGMPKERFSAEFPKEGPSILRIQQVVRGDSAAYFCASSPNMDSSEQFFGPGTRLTVL.